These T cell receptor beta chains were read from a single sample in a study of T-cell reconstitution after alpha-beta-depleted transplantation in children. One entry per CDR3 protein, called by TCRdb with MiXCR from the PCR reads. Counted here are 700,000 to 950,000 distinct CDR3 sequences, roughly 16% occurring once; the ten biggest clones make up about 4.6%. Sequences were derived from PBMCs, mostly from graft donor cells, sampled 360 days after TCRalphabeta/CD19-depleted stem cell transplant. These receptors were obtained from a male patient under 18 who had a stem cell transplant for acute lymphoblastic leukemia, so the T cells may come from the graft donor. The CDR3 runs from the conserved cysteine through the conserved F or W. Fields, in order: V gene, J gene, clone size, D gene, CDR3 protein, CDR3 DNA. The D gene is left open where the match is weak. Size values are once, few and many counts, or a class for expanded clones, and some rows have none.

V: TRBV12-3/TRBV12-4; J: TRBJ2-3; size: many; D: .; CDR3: CASLEGVTDTQYF; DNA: TGTGCCAGCCTGGAGGGCGTCACAGATACGCAGTATTTT
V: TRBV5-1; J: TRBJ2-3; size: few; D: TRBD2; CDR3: CASSLAYGGRAKDTQYF; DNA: TGCGCCAGCAGCTTGGCCTATGGCGGGAGGGCAAAAGATACGCAGTATTTT
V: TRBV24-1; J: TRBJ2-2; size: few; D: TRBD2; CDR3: CATSDMRGREGLVRTGELFF; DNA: TGTGCCACCAGTGACATGCGAGGCCGGGAGGGCCTGGTACGCACCGGGGAGCTGTTTTTT
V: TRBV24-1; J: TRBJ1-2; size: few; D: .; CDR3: CATSDPASSYGYTF; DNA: TGTGCCACCAGTGATCCGGCCAGCTCCTATGGCTACACCTTC
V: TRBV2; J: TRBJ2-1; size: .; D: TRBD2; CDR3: CAFCLKGRLAGLYNEQFF; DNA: TGTGCCTTCTGTTTGAAGGGCAGACTAGCGGGTCTGTACAATGAGCAGTTCTTC
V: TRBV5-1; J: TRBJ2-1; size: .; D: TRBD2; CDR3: CASSPFRGSLSGNEQFF; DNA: TGCGCCAGCAGTCCGTTTCGCGGGAGTCTGTCTGGGAATGAGCAGTTCTTC
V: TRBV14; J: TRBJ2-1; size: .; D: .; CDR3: CASSPFFAAYNEQFF; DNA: TGTGCCAGCAGCCCCTTCTTCGCGGCTTACAATGAGCAGTTCTTC
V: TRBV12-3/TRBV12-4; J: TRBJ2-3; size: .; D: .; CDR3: CASRVTPPRHTQYF; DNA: TGTGCCAGCAGGGTGACGCCCCCCCGACATACGCAGTATTTT
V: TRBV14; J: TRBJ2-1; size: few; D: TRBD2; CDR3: CASSHRLTSSSYNEQFF; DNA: TGTGCCAGCAGCCACCGATTGACTAGCAGCTCCTACAATGAGCAGTTCTTC
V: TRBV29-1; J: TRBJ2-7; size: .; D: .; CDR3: CSVPGLQGYEQYF; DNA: TGCAGCGTTCCTGGACTGCAGGGGTACGAGCAGTACTTC
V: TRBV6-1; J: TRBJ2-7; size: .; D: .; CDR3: CASSPPQGAGGPYEQYF; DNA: TGTGCCAGCAGTCCCCCTCAGGGGGCGGGAGGCCCCTACGAGCAGTACTTC
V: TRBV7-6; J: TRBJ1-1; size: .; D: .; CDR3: CASSLAGHATEAFF; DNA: TGTGCCAGCAGCTTAGCGGGTCACGCGACTGAAGCTTTCTTT
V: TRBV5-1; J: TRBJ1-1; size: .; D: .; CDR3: CASSVTVLTNTEAFF; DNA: TGCGCCAGCAGCGTGACAGTTTTGACCAACACTGAAGCTTTCTTT
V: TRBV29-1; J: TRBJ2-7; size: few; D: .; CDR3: CSVEAKGPGSYEQYF; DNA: TGCAGCGTTGAAGCTAAGGGGCCCGGCTCCTACGAGCAGTACTTC
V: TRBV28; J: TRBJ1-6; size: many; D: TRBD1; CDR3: CASSSPGGAMVDSPLHF; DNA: TGTGCCAGCAGTTCCCCAGGGGGCGCAATGGTAGATTCACCCCTCCACTTT
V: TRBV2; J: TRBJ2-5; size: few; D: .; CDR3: CASKMGRSQETQYF; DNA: TGTGCCAGCAAGATGGGGCGGAGTCAAGAGACCCAGTACTTC
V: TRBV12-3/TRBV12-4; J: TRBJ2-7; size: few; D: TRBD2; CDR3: CASSWGGLAGVRLYEQYF; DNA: TGTGCCAGCAGTTGGGGTGGACTAGCGGGAGTCCGGCTCTACGAGCAGTACTTC